Below are 13 T cell receptor beta chains sequenced from a single sample in a study of T cell responses to AZD1222 COVID-19 vaccine. Clones were read by immunoSEQ multiplex PCR, and TCRdb kept only the in-frame ones, dropping some. The sample contains over 85,000 clones, roughly 92% of which appear only once. The source material was peripheral blood, sampled 28 days after the second AZD1222 dose. Receptors were obtained from an adult who received the AZD1222 COVID-19 vaccine.

The rearrangement links TRBV5-1 to TRBJ2-5; unclear D gene. The CDR3 spans 11 residues. CDR1 and CDR2 (germline): SGHRS, YFSETQ. V gave up 2 bases and J gave up 5 bases, with 4 bases separating them. In DNA form, the CDR3 reads TGCGCCAGCAGCTTTCATGAGACCCAGTACTTC. This gives the protein CASSFHETQYF.

This clone was picked up a small number of times. The chain couples TRBV6-5 to TRBJ1-1, with unresolved D. With 6 bases removed from V and 4 bases from J, the gap between germline ends came to 15 bases. Germline lookup yields CDR1 MNHEY and CDR2 SVGAGI. The CDR3 runs 14 residues. CDR3 sequence reads: CASRDGVISTEAFF. The DNA of the CDR3 is TGTGCCAGCAGGGATGGGGTGATCAGCACTGAAGCTTTCTTT.

The chain couples TRBV7-2 to TRBJ2-3, with a tentative D call TRBD2 (7 bases). Germline loops: CDR1 SGHTA, CDR2 FQGNSA. The CDR3 length is 17 residues. V lost 6 bases and J 0 bases, leaving 19 bases between the germline ends. In nucleotides, the CDR3 is TGTGCCAGCAGACAAGGGGGGGGACTCCTTAGCACAGATACGCAGTATTTT. Amino acid sequence: CASRQGGGLLSTDTQYF.

To note about this clone: An end of the junction does not agree with germline; a read error may underlie this. CDR3 coding DNA: TGTGCTAGCAGCCCGGAGCAGTTCTTC. As protein: CASSPEQFF. This chain joins TRBV7-7 and TRBJ2-1, with no clear D. Germline V lookup: CDR1 SSHAT, CDR2 FNYEAQ (reference sequence). CDR3 size: 9 residues.

This CDR3 is CASSLRNGGADEQYF. CDR3 nucleotide sequence: TGTGCCAGCAGCTTACGAAATGGAGGAGCCGACGAGCAGTACTTC. The chain has TRBV7-9 and TRBJ2-7, with TRBD2 as a possible D gene (5 bases). Germline V gene lookup returns CDR1 SEHNR and CDR2 FQNEAQ (reference sequence). The CDR3 loop spans 15 amino acids. V was clipped by 2 bases and J by 5 bases, with 16 bases between them.

The J gene is TRBJ2-4, the V gene TRBV12-3 or TRBV12-4; the D is unclear. The length of the CDR3 is 13 residues. The V and J ends lost 2 bases and 0 bases respectively, with 2 bases between them. The CDR3, as DNA: TGTGCCAGCAGTTTACCAGCCAAAAACATTCAGTACTTC. It is translated as CASSLPAKNIQYF.

V is TRBV24-1 and J is TRBJ2-7, with TRBD1 matching over 9 bases. From germline, CDR1 is KGHDR and CDR2 SFDVKD. This CDR3 contains 15 residues. J was trimmed by 4 bases and V by 1 base; bases with no gene match: 4. This CDR3 is CATSDFRTGVYEQYF. CDR3 in DNA: TGTGCCACCAGTGATTTTAGGACAGGGGTGTACGAGCAGTACTTC.

V gene TRBV28 combines with J gene TRBJ2-5; D may be TRBD1 (6 bases). Germline lookup yields CDR1 MDHEN and CDR2 SYDVKM. V gave up 2 bases and J gave up 5 bases, with 18 bases separating them. There are 16 residues in the CDR3. The CDR3 DNA reads as TGTGCCAGCAGTTTAACCCCGGGGACAATCGATGAGACCCAGTACTTC. Protein product: CASSLTPGTIDETQYF.

V gene TRBV7-2 combines with J gene TRBJ2-4; a weak D match, TRBD2 (6 bases). Germline-derived CDR1 and CDR2 are SGHTA and FQGNSA. CDR3 length: 17 amino acids. Trimming removed 2 bases from V and 8 bases from J, with 22 bases in between. This chain's CDR3 is CASSLRGLLATPDIQYF. CDR3 nucleotides: TGTGCCAGCAGCTTACGGGGGTTACTAGCCACTCCCGACATTCAGTACTTC.

The genes are TRBV7-9 and TRBJ1-4; tentative D call: TRBD1 (5 bases). The CDR3 spans 17 residues. CDR1 and CDR2 (germline): SEHNR, FQNEAQ (reference sequence). V was pared by 5 bases and J by 2 bases, with 18 bases between. Here the CDR3 reads CASSPTPRAGTNEKLFF. CDR3 DNA sequence: TGTGCCAGCAGCCCGACCCCCAGGGCCGGGACTAATGAAAAACTGTTTTTT.

V gene TRBV7-9 combines with J gene TRBJ2-2; 15 bases align to TRBD2. CDR3 length: 17 amino acids. CDR1 and CDR2 (germline): SEHNR, FQNEAQ (reference sequence). V was clipped by 11 bases and J by 0 bases; unmatched bases: 7. The CDR3 DNA reads TGTGCCTGCCGGGGACTAGCGGGGGGATCGAACACCGGGGAGCTGTTTTTT. Amino acids: CACRGLAGGSNTGELFF.

This sequence joins TRBV5-1 and TRBJ2-3, with 7 bases that match TRBD1. Germline CDR1 reads SGHRS; CDR2 reads YFSETQ. The V and J ends lost 3 bases and 2 bases, in that order; junction bases with no gene match: 3. The CDR3 sequence is 14 residues long. The CDR3 spells CASSSTGATDTQYF. CDR3 nucleotides: TGCGCCAGCAGCTCAACAGGGGCCACAGATACGCAGTATTTT.

The rearrangement joins TRBV7-2 to TRBJ1-2; D gene uncertain. This CDR3 region has 17 residues. Trimming removed 0 bases at V and 4 bases at J, with 18 bases between. Looked up from germline, CDR1 is SGHTA and CDR2 is FQGNSA. The CDR3 protein is CASSLARLARISYGYTF. The CDR3, as DNA: TGTGCCAGCAGCTTAGCGCGCTTGGCCCGTATATCCTATGGCTACACCTTC. Full variable domain (remainder filled in from reference TRBV7-2 and TRBJ1-2): GAGVSQSPSNKVTEKGKDVELRCDPISGHTALYWYRQSLGQGLEFLIYFQGNSAPDKSGLPSDRFSAERTGGSVSTLTIQRTQQEDSAVYLCASSLARLARISYGYTFGSGTRLTVV.